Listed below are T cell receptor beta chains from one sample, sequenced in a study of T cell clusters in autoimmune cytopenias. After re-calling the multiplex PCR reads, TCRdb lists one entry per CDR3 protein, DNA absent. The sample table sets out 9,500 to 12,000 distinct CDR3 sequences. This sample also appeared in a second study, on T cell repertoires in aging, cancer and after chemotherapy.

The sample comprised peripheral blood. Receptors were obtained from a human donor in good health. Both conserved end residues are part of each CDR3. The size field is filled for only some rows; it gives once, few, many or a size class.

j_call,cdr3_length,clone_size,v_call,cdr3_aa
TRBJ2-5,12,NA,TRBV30,CAWSVGPETQYF
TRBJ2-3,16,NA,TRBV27,CASSLGPGNFPDTQYF
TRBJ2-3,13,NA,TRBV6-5,CASSSGLGDTQYF
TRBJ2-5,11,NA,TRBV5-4,CASSSSQTQYF
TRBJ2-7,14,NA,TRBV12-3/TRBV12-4,CASRRTSGGYEQYF
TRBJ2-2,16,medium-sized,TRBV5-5,CASSYGGLAGTGELFF
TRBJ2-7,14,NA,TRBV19,CASSIYSSAGEQYF
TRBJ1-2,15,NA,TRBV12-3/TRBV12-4,CASSGGDGGGEGYTF
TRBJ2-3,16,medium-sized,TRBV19,CASSDFGTGYTDTQYF
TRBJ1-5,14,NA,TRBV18,CASSPMEGNQPQHF
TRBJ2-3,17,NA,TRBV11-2,CASSSSSGGLSTDTQYF
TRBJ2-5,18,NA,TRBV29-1,CSVEVPARPSAKAETQYF
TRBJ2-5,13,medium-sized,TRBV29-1,CSVEETSQETQYF
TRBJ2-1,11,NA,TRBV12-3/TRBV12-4,CASRLLNEQFF
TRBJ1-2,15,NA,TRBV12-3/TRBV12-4,CASSHGRRLNYGYTF
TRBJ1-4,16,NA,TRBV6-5,CASSSRTGRLNEKLFF
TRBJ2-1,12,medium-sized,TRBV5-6,CASSNAAGQQFF
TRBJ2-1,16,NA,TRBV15,CATSRGSGRKNNEQFF
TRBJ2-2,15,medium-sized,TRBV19,CASLSRDRNTGELFF
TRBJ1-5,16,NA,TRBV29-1,CSAWAGLAGVNQPQHF
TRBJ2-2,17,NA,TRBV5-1,CASSHRQPIANTGELFF
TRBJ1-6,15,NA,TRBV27,CASSPWDREGSSLHF
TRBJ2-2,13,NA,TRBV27,CASSLRLSGELFF
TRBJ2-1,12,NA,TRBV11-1,CASSSTSALQFF
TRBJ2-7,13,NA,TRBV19,CACDRGPTYEQYF
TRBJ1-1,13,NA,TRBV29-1,CSVVSVGTTEAFF
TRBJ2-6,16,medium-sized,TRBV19,CASSMLRSSGANVLTF
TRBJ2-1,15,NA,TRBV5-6,CASSWGLAGDNEQFF